Below are 31 T cell receptor beta chains sequenced from a single sample in a study of blood T cell repertoires in COVID-19. Profiling relied on immunoSEQ multiplex PCR, and the TCRdb table lists in-frame clones only, not all of them. The table includes about 330,000 clones, roughly 90% detected once. Sequencing used peripheral blood. The receptor set was obtained from a man aged 18 to 29 who had recovered from COVID-19.

The chain uses TRBV14 and TRBJ1-1, with TRBD1 matching 7 bases. There are 17 residues in the CDR3. The J segment lost 1 base and the V segment lost 2 bases, leaving 10 bases of the junction unmatched. CDR1 and CDR2 (germline): SGHDN, FVKESK. For the CDR3, the DNA is TGTGCCAGCAGCCAATCCTTGGGGACAGTGGAGAACACTGAAGCTTTCTTT. It encodes CASSQSLGTVENTEAFF.

V usage is TRBV6-5 and J usage is TRBJ1-5, with 7 positions matching TRBD1. CDR1 MNHEY and CDR2 SVGAGI come from the germline V gene. V was clipped by 8 bases and J by 2 bases; unmatched bases: 6. The CDR3 is 14 amino acids. CDR3 DNA: TGTGCCAGCCGTAATACAGGGGGCAATCAGCCCCAGCATTTT. This translates into CASRNTGGNQPQHF.

The V call is TRBV4-2, the J call TRBJ1-1; D gene unclear. This CDR3 region has 15 residues. CDR1 LGHNA and CDR2 YNFKEQ come from the germline V gene. Trimming left V 1 base short and J 1 base short, with 10 bases between. CDR3 in DNA: TGTGCCAGCAGCCAAGTTTCGGGAAAGAACACTGAAGCTTTCTTT. As protein: CASSQVSGKNTEAFF.

V and J are TRBV11-2 and TRBJ1-1; D unclear. The V end lost 3 bases, the J end lost 5 bases, and 7 bases lay between the germline ends. CDR3 length equals 12 residues. CDR1 and CDR2 from the germline V gene are SGHAT and FQNNGV. The CDR3 region has the DNA TGTGCCAGCAGCTTGGACTGGACTGAAGCTTTCTTT. Encoded protein: CASSLDWTEAFF.

This clone has more than one count but fewer than ten. The chain carries TRBV2 and TRBJ1-1; 11 bases align to TRBD1. Germline CDR1 is SNHLY and CDR2 is FYNNEI. This CDR3 comprises 12 residues. With 8 bases clipped from V and 5 bases from J, the junction kept 1 base outside the gene matches. CDR3 loop: CASGDRGTEAFF. DNA for the CDR3: TGTGCCAGCGGGGACAGGGGGACTGAAGCTTTCTTT.

The chain uses TRBV5-5 and TRBJ1-5, with 8 bases lining up with TRBD1. The germline V gene encodes CDR1 SGHKS and CDR2 YYEKEE (reference sequence). The CDR3 has 14 residues. V gave up 5 bases and J gave up 7 bases; unmatched junction bases: 8. The chain's CDR3 is CASSRTGNGQPQHF. CDR3 nucleotides: TGTGCCAGCAGTCGGACAGGGAACGGCCAGCCCCAGCATTTT.

The V gene is TRBV28, the J gene TRBJ2-2; TRBD1 is a possible D gene (5 bases). Trimming cost V 6 bases and J 6 bases, with 8 bases left between them. Germline CDR1 MDHEN, CDR2 SYDVKM. The CDR3 extends over 12 amino acids. This CDR3 reads CASSWGPGELFF. CDR3 sequence (DNA): TGTGCCAGCAGCTGGGGCCCCGGGGAGCTGTTTTTT.

V usage is TRBV7-9 and J usage is TRBJ1-5; D is unresolved. Trimming pared 3 bases from V and 5 bases from J, leaving 11 bases between. CDR3 size: 14 residues. Germline CDR1 is SEHNR and CDR2 is FQNEAQ (reference sequence). CDR3 nucleotide sequence: TGTGCCAGCAGCTTGAGCGGGCCAGATCAGCCCCAGCATTTT. As protein: CASSLSGPDQPQHF.

The V gene is TRBV3-1 (or the pseudogene TRBV3-2), the J gene TRBJ2-3, with a possible D match to TRBD2 (6 bases). Trimming shortened V by 3 bases and J by 1 base, and 8 bases separated the two germline ends. The CDR3 spans 14 residues. Per germline, CDR1 LGHDT and CDR2 YNNKEL (reference sequence). The CDR3 region is CASSQGLRTDTQYF. The CDR3 nucleotides read TGTGCCAGCAGCCAGGGACTGCGCACAGATACGCAGTATTTT.

The chain combines TRBV7-6 with TRBJ2-7, with D possibly matching TRBD1 (5 bases). V was shortened by 5 bases and J by 2 bases, with 10 bases between the two germline ends. Germline CDR1 reads SGHVS; CDR2 reads FNYEAQ. The CDR3 has 13 residues. The CDR3 nucleotides read TGTGCCAGCAGCCAGGACAAGACCTACGAGCAGTACTTC. Translated: CASSQDKTYEQYF.

V gene TRBV7-3 combines with J gene TRBJ1-2, with D perhaps matching TRBD1 (6 bases). The germline CDR1 and CDR2 sequences are SGHTA and FQGTGA. There are 13 residues in the CDR3. V dropped 6 bases and J dropped 10 bases, with 18 bases sitting between them. The CDR3 region has the DNA TGTGCCAGCAGAGCCCACAGGGACGGAGACTACACCTTC. Residues: CASRAHRDGDYTF.

This clone has just a few counts. The J gene is TRBJ2-7, the V gene TRBV6-1; 10 bases line up with TRBD2. Losses at the gene ends were 2 bases for V and 0 bases for J; bases not matched to a gene: 4. Germline loops: CDR1 MNHNS, CDR2 SASEGT. The CDR3 consists of 16 residues. CDR3 amino acids: CASSESSGGVSYEQYF. The CDR3 nucleotides read TGTGCCAGCAGTGAATCTAGCGGGGGCGTCTCCTACGAGCAGTACTTC.

The chain recombines TRBV19 with TRBJ2-2; TRBD2 matches at 10 bases. The CDR3 loop spans 16 amino acids. Germline V gives CDR1 LNHDA, CDR2 SQIVND (reference sequence). Trimming at V came to 5 bases and at J to 5 bases, leaving 8 bases not matched to a gene. The CDR3 here is CASSSLAGAITGELFF. CDR3 nucleotides: TGTGCCAGTAGTTCCCTAGCGGGAGCTATAACCGGGGAGCTGTTTTTT.

The chain recombines TRBV6-5 with TRBJ2-5, with 7 bases identical to TRBD2. Germline V lookup: CDR1 MNHEY, CDR2 SVGAGI. After removal of 8 bases from V and 3 bases from J, the junction contained 9 bases not matched to a gene. CDR3 length equals 14 residues. CDR3 protein: CASGAGTTEETQYF. CDR3 nucleotides: TGTGCCAGCGGAGCCGGGACTACTGAAGAGACCCAGTACTTC.

This clone showed up just once. The J gene is TRBJ1-4, the V gene TRBV7-9; D gene uncertain. The V end lost 1 base, the J end lost 2 bases, and 11 bases lay between the germline ends. CDR1 is SEHNR, CDR2 FQNEAQ, per germline (reference sequence). The CDR3 sequence is 16 residues long. The CDR3 region is CASSLGTRSTNEKLFF. The CDR3 region has the DNA TGTGCCAGCAGCTTAGGGACTCGTTCGACTAATGAAAAACTGTTTTTT.

The chain is built from TRBV9 and TRBJ2-7, with 10 positions matching TRBD1. Germline V gene data show CDR1 as SGDLS and CDR2 as YYNGEE. The CDR3 has 15 residues. The ends lost 4 bases at V and 5 bases at J; junction bases unmatched: 9. The CDR3 nucleotides are TGTGCCAGCAGCCCGCGTGGGACAGGGGTCGACGAGCAGTACTTC. Translation: CASSPRGTGVDEQYF.

The rearrangement uses TRBV30 and TRBJ1-6; 9 bases are a match to TRBD1. Trimming cost V 7 bases and J 10 bases; bases outside gene matches: 5. Germline values: CDR1 GTSNPN, CDR2 SVGIG (reference sequence). CDR3 length: 12 amino acids. CDR3 in amino acids: CALGQGESPLHF. The CDR3 DNA reads as TGTGCCTTGGGACAGGGTGAATCACCCCTCCACTTT.

This chain joins TRBV7-2 and TRBJ1-1; maybe TRBD1 (5 bases). CDR3 length equals 15 residues. Trimming cost V 4 bases and J 5 bases, with 17 bases left between them. Germline V gene data show CDR1 as SGHTA and CDR2 as FQGNSA. The CDR3 region has the DNA TGTGCCAGCAGCTCCCTGGGCAGGGTGGGGACTGAAGCTTTCTTT. Protein sequence: CASSSLGRVGTEAFF.

In its sample, this clone was seen once. The chain carries TRBV6-1 and TRBJ1-6, with D possibly TRBD1 on 6 matching bases. Trimming removed 1 base at V and 9 bases at J, with 16 bases between. Per germline, CDR1 MNHNS and CDR2 SASEGT. The CDR3 runs 16 residues. The chain's CDR3 is CASSEVGRGMGSPLHF. CDR3 nucleotides: TGTGCCAGCAGTGAAGTAGGCAGGGGAATGGGTTCACCCCTCCACTTT.

V is TRBV19 and J is TRBJ2-7; 10 bases align to TRBD1. Germline V CDR1 and CDR2: LNHDA, SQIVND (reference sequence). The CDR3 has 14 amino acids. V gave up 6 bases and J gave up 3 bases; unmatched junction bases: 5. CDR3 coding DNA: TGTGCCAGTAGCTGGGGACAGGGGAACTACGAGCAGTACTTC. Translating it yields CASSWGQGNYEQYF.

This chain links TRBV6-5 with TRBJ1-1; TRBD1 is a possible D gene (6 bases). Trimming shortened V by 2 bases and J by 8 bases, and 12 bases separated the two germline ends. This CDR3 has 13 amino acids. CDR1 and CDR2 (germline): MNHEY, SVGAGI. The CDR3 spells CASSYDPGEEAFF. The CDR3 DNA reads as TGTGCCAGCAGTTACGACCCAGGGGAGGAAGCTTTCTTT.

The chain recombines TRBV5-1 with TRBJ2-1; tentative D call: TRBD1 (5 bases). From germline, CDR1 is SGHRS and CDR2 YFSETQ. The CDR3 is 14 residues long. Trimming stripped 0 bases from V and 7 bases from J, with 11 bases between. CDR3 amino acids: CASSLEGRTNEQFF. CDR3 coding DNA: TGCGCCAGCAGCTTGGAGGGGCGGACAAATGAGCAGTTCTTC.

The rearrangement uses TRBV4-1 and TRBJ1-1, with TRBD1 as a possible D gene (5 bases). In germline, CDR1 is MGHRA, CDR2 YSYEKL. Trimming shortened V by 3 bases and J by 4 bases, and 9 bases separated the two germline ends. The CDR3 has 13 residues. CDR3 sequence: CASSQRGGTEAFF. CDR3 DNA sequence: TGCGCCAGCAGCCAGCGCGGGGGCACTGAAGCTTTCTTT.

This clone came up a few times. The V call is TRBV4-3, the J call TRBJ1-3; 9 nucleotides line up with TRBD1. Looked up from germline, CDR1 is LGHNA and CDR2 is YSLEER. CDR3 length equals 16 residues. With V trimmed by 1 base and J by 2 bases, 3 bases remained unmatched. The CDR3 loop reads CASSQVHRGPGNTIYF. CDR3 DNA sequence: TGCGCCAGCAGCCAAGTTCACAGGGGGCCTGGAAACACCATATATTTT.

This rearrangement joins TRBV19 to TRBJ1-4, with TRBD1 as a possible D gene (6 bases). There are 15 residues in the CDR3. V was trimmed by 0 bases and J by 1 base, leaving 6 bases between them. CDR1 and CDR2 (germline): LNHDA, SQIVND (reference sequence). In DNA form, the CDR3 reads TGTGCCAGTAGTATAGACAGGGGAACTAATGAAAAACTGTTTTTT. This encodes CASSIDRGTNEKLFF.

The DNA for the CDR3 is TGTGCCAGTAGTATGGTGGACAGGACCAATGAAAAACTGTTTTTT. This translates into CASSMVDRTNEKLFF. The genes are TRBV19 and TRBJ1-4, with TRBD1 identical over 7 bases. Germline V CDR1 and CDR2: LNHDA, SQIVND (reference sequence). The junction had 6 bases not matched to a gene; V was cut back by 3 bases and J by 5 bases. The CDR3 covers 15 residues.

The V call is TRBV3-1 (or the pseudogene TRBV3-2), the J call TRBJ2-1, with TRBD1 identical over 10 bases. CDR1 is LGHDT, CDR2 YNNKEL, per germline (reference sequence). J gave up 9 bases and V 9 bases, and 8 bases lay outside the gene matches. The CDR3 is 13 residues long. CDR3 sequence reads: CASRQGAGSEQFF. CDR3 DNA: TGTGCCAGTCGACAGGGGGCTGGTAGTGAGCAGTTCTTC.

This chain joins TRBV2 and TRBJ1-5; weak D call: TRBD1 (5 bases). The V and J ends lost 2 bases and 6 bases respectively, with 14 bases between them. Per germline, CDR1 SNHLY and CDR2 FYNNEI. The CDR3 has 15 amino acids. The CDR3: CASSEKGRVGQPQHF. The CDR3 region has the DNA TGTGCCAGCAGTGAAAAGGGCAGGGTAGGTCAGCCCCAGCATTTT.

The V and J genes are TRBV24-1 and TRBJ2-1; TRBD2 agrees at 10 bases. The length of the CDR3 is 18 residues. CDR1 is KGHDR, CDR2 SFDVKD, per germline. Trimming cost V 0 bases and J 2 bases; bases outside gene matches: 6. The CDR3 region is CATSDLRLAGVPYNEQFF. The DNA of the CDR3 is TGTGCCACCAGTGATTTGCGCCTAGCGGGGGTTCCCTACAATGAGCAGTTCTTC.

V gene TRBV9 combines with J gene TRBJ2-5; D is unresolved. Trimming pared 1 base from V and 0 bases from J, leaving 13 bases between. Germline CDR1 is SGDLS and CDR2 is YYNGEE. CDR3 length: 16 residues. The CDR3 bases are TGTGCCAGCAGCGTAAGCCAGCGCCCTAACCAAGAGACCCAGTACTTC. It specifies CASSVSQRPNQETQYF.

In nucleotides, the CDR3 is TGCGCCAGCAGCGACCGACAGGGAGGGAACACTGAAGCTTTCTTT. It yields the protein CASSDRQGGNTEAFF. The chain is built from TRBV5-1 and TRBJ1-1; TRBD1 aligns across 7 bases. The CDR3 is made up of 15 amino acids. V was clipped by 4 bases and J by 1 base; unmatched bases: 7. Germline V gene data show CDR1 as SGHRS and CDR2 as YFSETQ.